The source of this T cell receptor beta chain is a study of OX40 agonist ivuxolimab in advanced cancers. Study findings and constraints: CD4+ T cells averaged fewer expanded clones than CD8+ T cells.

Of note for this clone: No antigen is known for it.

Sequenced by immunoSEQ multiplex PCR; TCRdb stores in-frame clones only, minus some. This table has 44,000 or so clones, 88% appearing once. V lost 3 bases to trimming and J lost 1 base, with 9 bases between them. The length of the CDR3 is 14 residues. Germline loops: CDR1 SGHVS, CDR2 FNYEAQ. The chain recombines TRBV7-6 with TRBJ2-5; a possible D gene is TRBD2 (5 bases). Sequences were derived from CD4+ or CD8+ T cells sorted from blood, sampled in a trial of the OX40 agonist ivuxolimab. The clonotype comes from an adult with an advanced solid tumor such as melanoma, head and neck, liver or kidney cancer. The CDR3 here is CASSFIASQETQYF. CDR3 DNA sequence: TGTGCCAGCAGCTTCATAGCGAGCCAAGAGACCCAGTACTTC.